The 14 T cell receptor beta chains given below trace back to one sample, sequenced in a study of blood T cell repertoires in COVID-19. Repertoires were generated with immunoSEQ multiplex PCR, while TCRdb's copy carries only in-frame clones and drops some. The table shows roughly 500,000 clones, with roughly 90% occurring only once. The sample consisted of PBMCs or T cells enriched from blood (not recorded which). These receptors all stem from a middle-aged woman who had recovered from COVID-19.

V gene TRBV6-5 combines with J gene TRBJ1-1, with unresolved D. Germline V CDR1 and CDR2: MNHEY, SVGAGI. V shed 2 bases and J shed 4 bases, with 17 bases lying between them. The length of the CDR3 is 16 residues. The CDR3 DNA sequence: TGTGCCAGCAGTTACACCAGACTTTCTCTGGGCACTGAAGCTTTCTTT. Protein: CASSYTRLSLGTEAFF.

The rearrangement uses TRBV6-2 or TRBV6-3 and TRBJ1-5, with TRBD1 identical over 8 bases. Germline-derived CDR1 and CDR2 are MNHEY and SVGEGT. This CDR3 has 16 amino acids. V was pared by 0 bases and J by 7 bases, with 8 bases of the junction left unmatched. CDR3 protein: CASSYSRGRGRQPQHF. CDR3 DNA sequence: TGTGCCAGCAGTTACTCGAGAGGCAGGGGGCGACAGCCCCAGCATTTT.

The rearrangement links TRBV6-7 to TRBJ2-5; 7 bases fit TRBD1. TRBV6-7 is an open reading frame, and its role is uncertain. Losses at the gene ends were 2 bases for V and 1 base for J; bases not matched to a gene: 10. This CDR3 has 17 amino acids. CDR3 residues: CASSYPDRRDSQETQYF. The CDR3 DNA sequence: TGTGCCAGCAGTTACCCCGATAGAAGGGACAGCCAAGAGACCCAGTACTTC.

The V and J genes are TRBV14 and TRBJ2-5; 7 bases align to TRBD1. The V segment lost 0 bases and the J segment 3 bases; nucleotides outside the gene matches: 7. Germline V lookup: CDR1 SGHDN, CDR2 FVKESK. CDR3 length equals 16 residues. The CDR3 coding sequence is TGTGCCAGCAGCCAAGATGCAGGGGGAAGCAAAGAGACCCAGTACTTC. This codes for CASSQDAGGSKETQYF.

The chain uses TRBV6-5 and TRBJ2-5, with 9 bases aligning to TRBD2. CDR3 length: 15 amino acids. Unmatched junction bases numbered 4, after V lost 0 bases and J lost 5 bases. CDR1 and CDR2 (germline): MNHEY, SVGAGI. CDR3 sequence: CASSYSTAGGETQYF. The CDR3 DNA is TGTGCCAGCAGTTACTCGACCGCGGGAGGGGAGACCCAGTACTTC.

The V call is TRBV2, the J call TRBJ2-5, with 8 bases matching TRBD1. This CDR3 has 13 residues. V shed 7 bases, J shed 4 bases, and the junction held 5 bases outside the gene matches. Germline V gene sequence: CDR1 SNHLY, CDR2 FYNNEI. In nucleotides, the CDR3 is TGTGCCAGCAACCAGGGGGCCCGAGAGACCCAGTACTTC. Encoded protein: CASNQGARETQYF.

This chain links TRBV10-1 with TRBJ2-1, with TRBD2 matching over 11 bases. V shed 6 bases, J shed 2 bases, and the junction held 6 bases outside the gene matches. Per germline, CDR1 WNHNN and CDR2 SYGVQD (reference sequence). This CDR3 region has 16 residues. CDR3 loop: CASSGTSGVTYNEQFF. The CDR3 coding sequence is TGCGCCAGCAGCGGGACTAGCGGAGTTACCTACAATGAGCAGTTCTTC.

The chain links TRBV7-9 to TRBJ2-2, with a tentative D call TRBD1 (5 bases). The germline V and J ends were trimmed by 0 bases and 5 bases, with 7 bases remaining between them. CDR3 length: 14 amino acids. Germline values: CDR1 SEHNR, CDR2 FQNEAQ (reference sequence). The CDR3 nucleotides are TGTGCCAGCAGCTTAGCGGGGCAGACCGGGGAGCTGTTTTTT. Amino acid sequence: CASSLAGQTGELFF.

The CDR3 nucleotides read TGTGCCAGCAGCTCCAGCTGGGGGGTTAATAGCAATCAGCCCCAGCATTTT. The encoded protein is CASSSSWGVNSNQPQHF. The rearrangement uses TRBV27 and TRBJ1-5, with D possibly TRBD1 on 5 matching bases. V was clipped by 6 bases and J by 0 bases, with 18 bases between them. This CDR3 comprises 17 residues. Germline CDR1 MNHEY, CDR2 SMNVEV (reference sequence).

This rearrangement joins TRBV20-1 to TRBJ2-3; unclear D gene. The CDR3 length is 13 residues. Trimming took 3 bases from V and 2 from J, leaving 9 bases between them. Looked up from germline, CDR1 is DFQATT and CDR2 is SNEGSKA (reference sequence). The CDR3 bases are TGCAGTGCTAGTGGTTCGGTCACAGATACGCAGTATTTT. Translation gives CSASGSVTDTQYF.

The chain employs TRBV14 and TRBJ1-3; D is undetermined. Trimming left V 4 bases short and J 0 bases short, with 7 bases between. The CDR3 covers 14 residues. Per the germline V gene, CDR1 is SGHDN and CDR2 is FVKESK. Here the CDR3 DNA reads TGTGCCAGCAGCCCCAGACTCTCTGGAAACACCATATATTTT. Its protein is CASSPRLSGNTIYF.

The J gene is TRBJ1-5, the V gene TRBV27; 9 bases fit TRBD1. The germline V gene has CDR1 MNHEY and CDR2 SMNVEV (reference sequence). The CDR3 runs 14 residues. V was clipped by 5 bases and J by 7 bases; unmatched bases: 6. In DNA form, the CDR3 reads TGTGCCAGCAGTCCTGACAGGGGGAGGCAGCCCCAGCATTTT. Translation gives CASSPDRGRQPQHF.

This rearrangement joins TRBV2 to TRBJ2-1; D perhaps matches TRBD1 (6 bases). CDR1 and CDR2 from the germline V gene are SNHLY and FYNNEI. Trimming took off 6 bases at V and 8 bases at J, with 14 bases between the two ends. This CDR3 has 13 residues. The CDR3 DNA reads TGTGCCAGCAGGGGGGCTCTAGTAGATGAGCAGTTCTTC. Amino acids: CASRGALVDEQFF.

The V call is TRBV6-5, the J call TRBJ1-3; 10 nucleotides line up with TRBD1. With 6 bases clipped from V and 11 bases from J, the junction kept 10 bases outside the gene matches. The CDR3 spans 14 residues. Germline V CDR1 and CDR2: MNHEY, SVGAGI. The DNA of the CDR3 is TGTGCCAGCAGCCTTCAGGTGGGACAGGGGTCCATATATTTT. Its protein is CASSLQVGQGSIYF.